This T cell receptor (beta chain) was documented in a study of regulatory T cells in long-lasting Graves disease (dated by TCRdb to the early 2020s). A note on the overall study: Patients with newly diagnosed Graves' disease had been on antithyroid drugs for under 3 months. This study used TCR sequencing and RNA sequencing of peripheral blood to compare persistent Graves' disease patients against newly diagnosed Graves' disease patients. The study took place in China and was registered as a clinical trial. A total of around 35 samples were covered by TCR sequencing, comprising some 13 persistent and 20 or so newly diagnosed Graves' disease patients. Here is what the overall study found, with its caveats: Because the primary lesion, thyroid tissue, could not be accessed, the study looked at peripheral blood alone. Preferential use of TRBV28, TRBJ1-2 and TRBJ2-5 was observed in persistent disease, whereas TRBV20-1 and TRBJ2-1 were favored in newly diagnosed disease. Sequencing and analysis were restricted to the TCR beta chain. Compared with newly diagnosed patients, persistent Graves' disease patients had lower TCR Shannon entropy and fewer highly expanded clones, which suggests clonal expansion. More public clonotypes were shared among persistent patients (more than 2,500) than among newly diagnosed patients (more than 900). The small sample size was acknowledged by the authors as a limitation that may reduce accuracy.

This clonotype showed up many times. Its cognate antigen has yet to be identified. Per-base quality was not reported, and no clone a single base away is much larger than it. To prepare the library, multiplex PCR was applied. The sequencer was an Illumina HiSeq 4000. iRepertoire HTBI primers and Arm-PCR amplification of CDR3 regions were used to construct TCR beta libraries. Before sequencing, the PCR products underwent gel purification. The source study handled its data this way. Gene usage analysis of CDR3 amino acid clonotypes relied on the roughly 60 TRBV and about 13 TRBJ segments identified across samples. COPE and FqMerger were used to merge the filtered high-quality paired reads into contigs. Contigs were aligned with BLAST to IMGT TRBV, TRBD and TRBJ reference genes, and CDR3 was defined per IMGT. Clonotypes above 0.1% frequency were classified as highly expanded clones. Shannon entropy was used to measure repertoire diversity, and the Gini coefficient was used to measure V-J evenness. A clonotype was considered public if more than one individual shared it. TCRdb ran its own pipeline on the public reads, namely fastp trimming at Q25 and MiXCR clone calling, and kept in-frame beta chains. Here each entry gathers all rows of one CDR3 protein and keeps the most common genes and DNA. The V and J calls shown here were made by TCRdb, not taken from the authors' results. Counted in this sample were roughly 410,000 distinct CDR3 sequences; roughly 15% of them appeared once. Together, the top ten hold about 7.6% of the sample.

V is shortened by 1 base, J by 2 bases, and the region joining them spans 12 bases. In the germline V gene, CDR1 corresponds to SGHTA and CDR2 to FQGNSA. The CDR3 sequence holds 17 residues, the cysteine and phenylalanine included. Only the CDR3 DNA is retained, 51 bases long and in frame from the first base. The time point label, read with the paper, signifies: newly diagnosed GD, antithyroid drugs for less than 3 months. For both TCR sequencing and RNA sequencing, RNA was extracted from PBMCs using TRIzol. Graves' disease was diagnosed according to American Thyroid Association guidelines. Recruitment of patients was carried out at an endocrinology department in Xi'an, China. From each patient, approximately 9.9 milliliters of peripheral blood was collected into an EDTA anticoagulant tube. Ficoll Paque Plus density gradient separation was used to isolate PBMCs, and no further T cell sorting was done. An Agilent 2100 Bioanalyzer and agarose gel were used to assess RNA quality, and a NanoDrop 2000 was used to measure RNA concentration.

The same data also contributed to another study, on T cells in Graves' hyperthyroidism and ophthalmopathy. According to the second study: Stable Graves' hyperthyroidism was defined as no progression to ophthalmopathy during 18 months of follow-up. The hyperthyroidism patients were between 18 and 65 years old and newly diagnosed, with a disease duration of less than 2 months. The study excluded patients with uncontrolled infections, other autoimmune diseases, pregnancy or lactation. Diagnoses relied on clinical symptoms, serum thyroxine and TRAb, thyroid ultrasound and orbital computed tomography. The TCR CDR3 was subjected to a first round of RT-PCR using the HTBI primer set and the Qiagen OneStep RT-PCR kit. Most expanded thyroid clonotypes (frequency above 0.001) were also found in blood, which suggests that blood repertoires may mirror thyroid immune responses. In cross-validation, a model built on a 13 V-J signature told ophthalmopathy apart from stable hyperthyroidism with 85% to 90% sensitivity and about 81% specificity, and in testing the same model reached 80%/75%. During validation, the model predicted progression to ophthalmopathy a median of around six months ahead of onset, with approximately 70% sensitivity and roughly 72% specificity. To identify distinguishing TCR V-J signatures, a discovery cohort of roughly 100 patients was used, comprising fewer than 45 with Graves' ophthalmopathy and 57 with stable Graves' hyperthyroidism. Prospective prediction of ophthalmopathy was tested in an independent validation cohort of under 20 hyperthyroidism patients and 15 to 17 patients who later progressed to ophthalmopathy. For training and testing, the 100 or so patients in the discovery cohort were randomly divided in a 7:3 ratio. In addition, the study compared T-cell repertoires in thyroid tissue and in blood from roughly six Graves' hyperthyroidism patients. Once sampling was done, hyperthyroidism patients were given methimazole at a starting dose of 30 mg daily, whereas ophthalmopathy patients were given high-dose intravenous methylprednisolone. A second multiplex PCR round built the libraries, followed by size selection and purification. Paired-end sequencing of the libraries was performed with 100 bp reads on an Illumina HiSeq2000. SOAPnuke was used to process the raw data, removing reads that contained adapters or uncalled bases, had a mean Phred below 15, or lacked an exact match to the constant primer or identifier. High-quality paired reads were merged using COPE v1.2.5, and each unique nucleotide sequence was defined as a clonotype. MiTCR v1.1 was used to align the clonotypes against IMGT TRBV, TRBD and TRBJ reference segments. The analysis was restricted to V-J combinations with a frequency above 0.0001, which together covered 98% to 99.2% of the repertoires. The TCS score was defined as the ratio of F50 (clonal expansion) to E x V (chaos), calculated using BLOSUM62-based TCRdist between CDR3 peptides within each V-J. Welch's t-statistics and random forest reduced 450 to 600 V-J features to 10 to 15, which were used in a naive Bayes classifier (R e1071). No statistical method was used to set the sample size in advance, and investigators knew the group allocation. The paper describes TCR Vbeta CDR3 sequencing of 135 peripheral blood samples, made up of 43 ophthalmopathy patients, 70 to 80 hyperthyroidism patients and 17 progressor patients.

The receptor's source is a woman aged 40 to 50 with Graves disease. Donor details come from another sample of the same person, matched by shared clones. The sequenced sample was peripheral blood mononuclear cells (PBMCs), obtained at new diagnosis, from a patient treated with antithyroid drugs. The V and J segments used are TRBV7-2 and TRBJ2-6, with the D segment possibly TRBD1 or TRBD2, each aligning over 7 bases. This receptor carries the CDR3 CASSLVGGTAGANVLTF. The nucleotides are TGTGCCAGCAGCTTAGTGGGGGGGACAGCTGGGGCCAACGTCCTGACTTTC.